This record covers a single T cell receptor beta chain. Generated by immunoSEQ multiplex PCR, the TCRdb table keeps only in-frame clones and is missing some. The table records approximately 69,000 clones, roughly nine tenths of them present only once. The entry originates in a study of control samples from healthy donors and cancer patients. V shed 0 bases and J shed 5 bases, with 10 bases lying between them. Germline V gives CDR1 SEHNR, CDR2 FQNEAQ (reference sequence). There are 14 residues in the CDR3. The TCR sequence derives from a man aged 55 to 70 with colorectal cancer. The specimen sequenced was PBMCs. This chain uses TRBV7-9 with TRBJ1-1; D is unresolved. The CDR3 DNA reads as TGTGCCAGCAGCTTAGCACCCCGGGGTACTGAAGCTTTCTTT. As protein: CASSLAPRGTEAFF.